This TCR beta chain was recorded in a study of early T cells in non-severe SARS-CoV-2 infection. This clonotype was seen a handful of times. Unique molecular identifiers were affixed to single, distinct cDNA molecules. MiXCR was run by TCRdb on the 5' RACE reads, yielding one entry per CDR3 protein. The sample lists around 40,000 distinct CDR3 sequences; roughly 6.8% were seen once. The V and J ends lost 3 bases and 5 bases, in that order; junction bases with no gene match: 4. Germline V CDR1 and CDR2: MDHEN, SYDVKM. The CDR3 spans 15 residues. The chain employs TRBV28 and TRBJ2-3; 11 bases are shared with TRBD1. The material sequenced was whole blood, taken at baseline. This TCR was sampled from an adult who was a healthcare worker with PCR-confirmed SARS-CoV-2 infection or an uninfected control (not recorded which). CDR3 region: CASSFSGQGGDTQYF. In nucleotides, the CDR3 is TGTGCCAGCAGTTTTTCGGGACAGGGGGGAGATACGCAGTATTTT.